This TCR beta chain came from a study of cytomegalovirus exposure and HLA in healthy donors. V dropped 0 bases and J dropped 0 bases, with 9 bases sitting between them. This CDR3 has 16 amino acids. Germline values: CDR1 SGHRS, CDR2 YFSETQ. PCR was performed using 60 Vbeta and 13 Jbeta primers. Some clones are missing from TCRdb's copy, which holds only in-frame ones; the method was immunoSEQ multiplex PCR. The sample holds approximately 160,000 clones, roughly 77% seen once. The chain uses TRBV5-1 and TRBJ2-2; D remains ambiguous. This receptor was obtained from a male donor in good health and CMV-seronegative. The sample comprised PBMCs. CDR3 sequence: CASSLARRSNTGELFF. For the CDR3, the DNA is TGCGCCAGCAGCTTGGCCCGGCGGTCGAACACCGGGGAGCTGTTTTTT.